This is a list of T cell receptor beta chains from one sample in a study of blood T cell repertoires in COVID-19. Sequencing used immunoSEQ multiplex PCR; TCRdb keeps in-frame clones, though not all of them. The data hold some 220,000 clones, with around 82% observed a single time. Material: peripheral blood. These receptors were obtained from a woman in her 70s with acute or convalescent COVID-19. Each CDR3 is given with its conserved first and last residue. The size of a clone is reported for some rows only, either as once, few or many, or as a class for expanded clones.

j_gene: TRBJ2-3
len: 15
v_gene: TRBV5-1
abundance: -
CDR3aa: CASSLGVMSTDTQYF

j_gene: TRBJ2-5
len: 15
v_gene: TRBV6-5
abundance: -
CDR3aa: CASSPTLEAGKTQYF

j_gene: TRBJ2-7
len: 15
v_gene: TRBV25-1
abundance: -
CDR3aa: CASSELRYRGYEQYF

j_gene: TRBJ1-3
len: 16
v_gene: TRBV3-1/TRBV3-2
abundance: few
CDR3aa: CASSQDTGDSGNTIYF

j_gene: TRBJ2-3
len: 11
v_gene: TRBV12-3/TRBV12-4
abundance: few
CDR3aa: CASGPGDTQYF

j_gene: TRBJ2-2
len: 11
v_gene: TRBV27
abundance: -
CDR3aa: CAIPGSGELFF

j_gene: TRBJ2-5
len: 16
v_gene: TRBV6-5
abundance: -
CDR3aa: CASSWAGGTYQETQYF

j_gene: TRBJ1-2
len: 15
v_gene: TRBV6-1
abundance: once
CDR3aa: CASSERAGPAGGYTF

j_gene: TRBJ1-6
len: 15
v_gene: TRBV7-2
abundance: few
CDR3aa: CASSPRQGRGSPLHF

j_gene: TRBJ2-5
len: 13
v_gene: TRBV7-3
abundance: -
CDR3aa: CASSRDRQETQYF

j_gene: TRBJ1-3
len: 15
v_gene: TRBV5-1
abundance: -
CDR3aa: CASSLGDISGNTIYF

j_gene: TRBJ2-5
len: 14
v_gene: TRBV5-1
abundance: -
CDR3aa: CASSSVTGEETQYF

j_gene: TRBJ1-1
len: 11
v_gene: TRBV14
abundance: -
CDR3aa: CASSLGTEAFF

j_gene: TRBJ1-6
len: 13
v_gene: TRBV7-9
abundance: -
CDR3aa: CASNRREASPLHF

j_gene: TRBJ2-1
len: 17
v_gene: TRBV6-2/TRBV6-3
abundance: -
CDR3aa: CASSYYSTAGGDNEQFF

j_gene: TRBJ2-3
len: 15
v_gene: TRBV10-1
abundance: many
CDR3aa: CASSARQGGADTQYF

j_gene: TRBJ1-5
len: 14
v_gene: TRBV19
abundance: -
CDR3aa: CASSPGTGWQPQHF

j_gene: TRBJ2-2
len: 17
v_gene: TRBV24-1
abundance: -
CDR3aa: CATSAGDRGVNTGELFF

j_gene: TRBJ1-4
len: 17
v_gene: TRBV2
abundance: -
CDR3aa: CASSDSLVGGTNEKLFF

j_gene: TRBJ2-5
len: 15
v_gene: TRBV19
abundance: -
CDR3aa: CASSITGGPAETQYF

j_gene: TRBJ2-7
len: 13
v_gene: TRBV24-1
abundance: many
CDR3aa: CATSDLSGDEQYF

j_gene: TRBJ1-1
len: 12
v_gene: TRBV29-1
abundance: -
CDR3aa: CSAVTGNTEAFF

j_gene: TRBJ2-3
len: 16
v_gene: TRBV7-9
abundance: -
CDR3aa: CASSSLAGGRTDTQYF

j_gene: TRBJ2-1
len: 15
v_gene: TRBV4-3
abundance: once
CDR3aa: CASSPVIAGAGEQFF

j_gene: TRBJ2-7
len: 12
v_gene: TRBV7-2
abundance: -
CDR3aa: CASSLNTGEQYF

j_gene: TRBJ2-5
len: 18
v_gene: TRBV5-5
abundance: once
CDR3aa: CASSLGDLSGAAGETQYF

j_gene: TRBJ1-2
len: 15
v_gene: TRBV11-2
abundance: -
CDR3aa: CASSAAGTDTYGYTF

j_gene: TRBJ1-4
len: 16
v_gene: TRBV7-6
abundance: few
CDR3aa: CASSLGGQATNEKLFF

j_gene: TRBJ1-5
len: 18
v_gene: TRBV7-8
abundance: -
CDR3aa: CASSLGHRDRGRRSPQHF

j_gene: TRBJ2-3
len: 16
v_gene: TRBV7-8
abundance: -
CDR3aa: CASSLASGGGSATQYF

j_gene: TRBJ2-1
len: 16
v_gene: TRBV24-1
abundance: -
CDR3aa: CATSAGGGGPYNEQFF

j_gene: TRBJ1-6
len: 16
v_gene: TRBV11-2
abundance: -
CDR3aa: CASSLSLTGGGSPLHF

j_gene: TRBJ2-5
len: 14
v_gene: TRBV19
abundance: -
CDR3aa: CASSMDRGRETQYF

j_gene: TRBJ2-7
len: 15
v_gene: TRBV6-2/TRBV6-3
abundance: -
CDR3aa: CASSSPGQGAKEQYF

j_gene: TRBJ1-4
len: 14
v_gene: TRBV5-1
abundance: few
CDR3aa: CASSPGATNEKLFF

j_gene: TRBJ2-5
len: 15
v_gene: TRBV7-2
abundance: -
CDR3aa: CASSLSGGNWETQYF

j_gene: TRBJ1-2
len: 16
v_gene: TRBV7-6
abundance: once
CDR3aa: CASSAQGALANYGYTF

j_gene: TRBJ1-1
len: 14
v_gene: TRBV19
abundance: -
CDR3aa: CASTRGGRDTEAFF

j_gene: TRBJ2-2
len: 15
v_gene: TRBV5-1
abundance: once
CDR3aa: CASSFTSPNTGELFF

j_gene: TRBJ2-7
len: 12
v_gene: TRBV2
abundance: -
CDR3aa: CASSAQGYEQYF

j_gene: TRBJ2-2
len: 15
v_gene: TRBV18
abundance: -
CDR3aa: CASSPQQENTGELFF

j_gene: TRBJ1-6
len: 16
v_gene: TRBV5-1
abundance: -
CDR3aa: CASSLGADSLGAPLHF

j_gene: TRBJ2-7
len: 14
v_gene: TRBV7-9
abundance: -
CDR3aa: CASSSGTTTYEQYF

j_gene: TRBJ2-7
len: 15
v_gene: TRBV18
abundance: -
CDR3aa: CASSPTSGPAYEQYF

j_gene: TRBJ2-1
len: 14
v_gene: TRBV11-2
abundance: -
CDR3aa: CASSLDTRGGEQFF

j_gene: TRBJ2-5
len: 14
v_gene: TRBV19
abundance: -
CDR3aa: CASSMGGAEETQYF

j_gene: TRBJ2-7
len: 16
v_gene: TRBV10-3
abundance: few
CDR3aa: CAISESGTSGSYEQYF

j_gene: TRBJ1-3
len: 14
v_gene: TRBV19
abundance: -
CDR3aa: CASMQASSGNTIYF

j_gene: TRBJ2-7
len: 17
v_gene: TRBV7-6
abundance: few
CDR3aa: CASSLAQPTGRTLEQYF

j_gene: TRBJ1-4
len: 14
v_gene: TRBV3-1/TRBV3-2
abundance: -
CDR3aa: CASSQGTGKGKLFF

j_gene: TRBJ2-3
len: 13
v_gene: TRBV3-1/TRBV3-2
abundance: -
CDR3aa: CASSRWDKDTQYF

j_gene: TRBJ1-5
len: 17
v_gene: TRBV6-1
abundance: -
CDR3aa: CASSETVAGRWNQPQHF

j_gene: TRBJ2-5
len: 15
v_gene: TRBV11-2
abundance: -
CDR3aa: CASSSSPGSQETQYF